These T cell receptor beta chains were read from a single sample in a study of blood T cell repertoires in COVID-19. Only in-frame clones appear in the TCRdb table, and some are missing; sequencing was by immunoSEQ multiplex PCR. The table records 250,000 or so clones, 86% of them present only once. The sequenced material came from peripheral blood. These receptors came from a man older than 75 with acute or convalescent COVID-19. The CDR3 runs from the conserved cysteine through the conserved F or W. D genes are given only for firm matches. Size values are once, few and many counts, or a class for expanded clones, and some rows have none.

TRBJ2-3 | TRBV18 | . | . | TGTGCCAGCTCCTCCACAGATACGCAGTATTTT | CASSSTDTQYF
TRBJ1-5 | TRBV6-2/TRBV6-3 | TRBD1 | . | TGTGCCAGCAGCGGAACAGGGGGCAGTCAGCCCCAGCATTTT | CASSGTGGSQPQHF
TRBJ1-5 | TRBV3-1/TRBV3-2 | . | . | TGTGCCAGCAGCCAAGAAGGGCAGGGAAGTCAGCCCCAGCATTTT | CASSQEGQGSQPQHF
TRBJ2-1 | TRBV5-4 | . | . | TGTGCCAGCAGCTTTAGCAATTCCAACAATGAGCAGTTCTTC | CASSFSNSNNEQFF
TRBJ2-3 | TRBV9 | TRBD2 | few | TGTGCCAGCAGCGTTAGAGGGACTAGCGGGGGGCCCAGCACAGATACGCAGTATTTT | CASSVRGTSGGPSTDTQYF
TRBJ2-7 | TRBV19 | TRBD1 | . | TGTGCCAGTAGTATTACGGGACAGGGGGCTTACGAGCAGTACTTC | CASSITGQGAYEQYF
TRBJ1-4 | TRBV4-3 | . | . | TGCGCCAGCAGCCGGGCGGGTGAAAAACTGTTTTTT | CASSRAGEKLFF
TRBJ1-2 | TRBV7-9 | . | . | TGTGCCAGCAGCCCCTCCGGGGGGAGAGACTATGGCTACACCTTC | CASSPSGGRDYGYTF
TRBJ2-7 | TRBV6-5 | . | few | TGTGCCAGCAGTTACAGCGGTGTTGTCTCATCGTACGAGCAGTACTTC | CASSYSGVVSSYEQYF
TRBJ2-3 | TRBV3-1/TRBV3-2 | TRBD1 | . | TGTGCCAGCAGCCCATGGACAGGGGGCTTTCCAGATACGCAGTATTTT | CASSPWTGGFPDTQYF
TRBJ2-5 | TRBV28 | TRBD1 | . | TGTGCCAGCAGTTCTACAGGGGTTGGGGAGACCCAGTACTTC | CASSSTGVGETQYF
TRBJ1-2 | TRBV6-5 | TRBD1 | . | TGTGCCAGCAGACGACAGGGGGCGAGAAACTATGGCTACACCTTC | CASRRQGARNYGYTF
TRBJ1-2 | TRBV18 | TRBD1 | . | TGTGCCAGCTCACCACCCCAGGGGGGCCTCTATGGCTACACCTTC | CASSPPQGGLYGYTF
TRBJ1-5 | TRBV11-2 | . | . | TGTGCCAGCAGCTTAGATCCGGGACAGCCCCAGCATTTT | CASSLDPGQPQHF
TRBJ2-5 | TRBV11-2 | . | . | TGTGCCAGCAGCTTTAGCAGGGAAACTTTTAAAGAGACCCAGTACTTC | CASSFSRETFKETQYF
TRBJ2-5 | TRBV5-4 | . | . | TGTGCCAGCAGCTTCCATGGAGTAGAGACCCAGTACTTC | CASSFHGVETQYF
TRBJ2-1 | TRBV2 | TRBD2 | . | TGTGCCAGCAGACCAACTAGCGGGGGGGCCAAGTTCTTC | CASRPTSGGAKFF
TRBJ2-4 | TRBV7-6 | . | . | TGTGCCAGCAGCTCCATACTAGGTGCCAGGGGCATTCAGTACTTC | CASSSILGARGIQYF
TRBJ1-2 | TRBV5-1 | TRBD1 | . | TGCGCCAGCAGCTTGGAACCGGGACAGGTCCCAGGCTATGGCTACACCTTC | CASSLEPGQVPGYGYTF
TRBJ1-5 | TRBV28 | . | . | TGTGCCAGCAGTTTAATTGGGTTGGGAGGGGATCAGCCCCAGCATTTT | CASSLIGLGGDQPQHF
TRBJ2-7 | TRBV5-1 | . | . | TGCGCCAGCAGCTTGACGGTTACCTACGAGCAGTACTTC | CASSLTVTYEQYF
TRBJ2-7 | TRBV21-1 | . | . | TGTGCCAGCAGCTCTCGGACAGGGAGATACGAGCAGTACTTC | CASSSRTGRYEQYF
TRBJ2-2 | TRBV5-1 | . | . | TGCGCCAGCAGCTTGTCCCCCTCCACCGGGGAGCTGTTTTTT | CASSLSPSTGELFF
TRBJ1-2 | TRBV25-1 | . | . | TGTGCCAGCAGTGGAGCCGGGACTAACTATGGCTACACCTTC | CASSGAGTNYGYTF
TRBJ2-7 | TRBV9 | . | once | TGTGCCAGCAGCGTAGGGCCGGGACTTCAGGTCGAGCAGTACTTC | CASSVGPGLQVEQYF
TRBJ1-2 | TRBV6-5 | . | . | TGTGCCAGCAGCCTTGGACAGAACTATGGCTACACCTTC | CASSLGQNYGYTF
TRBJ2-1 | TRBV11-3 | . | once | TGTGCCAGCAGCTTCGGCGGAGCCCCGCGAAATGAGCAGTTCTTC | CASSFGGAPRNEQFF
TRBJ2-7 | TRBV28 | . | . | TGTGCCAGCAATGGACTGGGCAGCCCAATTTCCTACGAGCAGTACTTC | CASNGLGSPISYEQYF
TRBJ1-1 | TRBV2 | TRBD1 | . | TGTGCGGGGAATAAAGGGGGCGCGCTTAACACTGAAGCTTTCTTT | CAGNKGGALNTEAFF
TRBJ1-2 | TRBV28 | TRBD1 | . | TGTGCCAGCAGTTTTGTCGGGACAGGGGGCGACTATGGCTACACCTTC | CASSFVGTGGDYGYTF
TRBJ1-2 | TRBV19 | TRBD1 | . | TGTGCCAGTACCAAAGGACAGGGGGCTTTTTGGTATGGCTACACCTTC | CASTKGQGAFWYGYTF
TRBJ2-7 | TRBV10-3 | TRBD2 | . | TGTGCCATCAGTGGGTCAAAAAGCGGGGGAACCTACGAGCAGTACTTC | CAISGSKSGGTYEQYF
TRBJ1-3 | TRBV21-1 | . | once | TGTGCCAGCAGCAAAGTTACATTTCGAAACACCATATATTTT | CASSKVTFRNTIYF
TRBJ2-1 | TRBV5-4 | TRBD2 | once | TGTGCCAGCAGCTCGGGACTAGATTACAATGAGCAGTTCTTC | CASSSGLDYNEQFF
TRBJ1-5 | TRBV5-4 | TRBD1 | once | TGTGCCAGCAGCGAGGGACAGGGAAATCAGCCCCAGCATTTT | CASSEGQGNQPQHF
TRBJ2-5 | TRBV5-1 | . | . | TGCGCCAGCAGCTCCTCCGTCCGGGGTGGGGAGACCCAGTACTTC | CASSSSVRGGETQYF
TRBJ2-1 | TRBV6-1 | TRBD1 | . | TGTGCCAGCAGTGTACAGGGGCCCAGCTCCTACAATGAGCAGTTCTTC | CASSVQGPSSYNEQFF
TRBJ2-2 | TRBV7-9 | TRBD1 | once | TGTGCCAGCAGACCGCCCGGGACAGGGAACACCGGGGAGCTGTTTTTT | CASRPPGTGNTGELFF
TRBJ1-4 | TRBV28 | TRBD1 | . | TGTGCCAGCAGTTTCCAGGGGGCAGTAACTAATGAAAAACTGTTTTTT | CASSFQGAVTNEKLFF
TRBJ1-5 | TRBV25-1 | . | . | TGTGCCAGCGCACAGGCAGGACGGCTTAGCAATCAGCCCCAGCATTTT | CASAQAGRLSNQPQHF
TRBJ2-2 | TRBV5-1 | . | . | TGCGCCAGCAGCTTGGAGGGGCTCGGGGAGCTGTTTTTT | CASSLEGLGELFF
TRBJ2-1 | TRBV9 | . | . | TGTGCCAGCAGCTCCACGACAAAGGCCAATGAGCAGTTCTTC | CASSSTTKANEQFF